One sample yielded the 32 T cell receptor beta chains listed below, sequenced in a study of OX40 agonist ivuxolimab in advanced cancers. This table comes from immunoSEQ multiplex PCR, and its TCRdb copy is limited to in-frame clones, with some not included. The sample contains about 12,000 clones, roughly 77% of which appear only once. Source: CD4+ or CD8+ T cells sorted from blood, taken in a trial of the OX40 agonist ivuxolimab. Receptor source: an adult with an advanced solid tumor such as melanoma, head and neck, liver or kidney cancer.

V usage is TRBV29-1 and J usage is TRBJ1-1; D may be TRBD1 (5 bases). Trimming left V 3 bases short and J 7 bases short, with 9 bases between. The CDR3 is 11 amino acids. From germline, CDR1 is SQVTM and CDR2 ANQGSEA. CDR3 region: CSVDGADEAFF. The CDR3 DNA reads as TGCAGCGTTGATGGGGCGGATGAAGCTTTCTTT.

V and J are TRBV9 and TRBJ2-3, with 8 positions matching TRBD2. Germline assignment: CDR1 SGDLS and CDR2 YYNGEE. The CDR3 spans 17 residues. The V segment lost 4 bases and the J segment 3 bases; nucleotides outside the gene matches: 13. The CDR3 loop reads CASSLLTGGPLTDTQYF. CDR3 DNA: TGTGCCAGCAGCTTGCTTACGGGAGGGCCCTTGACAGATACGCAGTATTTT. The full variable domain, completed using reference TRBV9 and TRBJ2-3, is DSGVTQTPKHLITATGQRVTLRCSPRSGDLSVYWYQQSLDQGLQFLIQYYNGEERAKGNILERFSAQQFPDLHSELNLSSLELGDSALYFCASSLLTGGPLTDTQYFGPGTRLTVL.

The rearrangement uses TRBV29-1 and TRBJ2-3, with TRBD1 matching 9 bases. V dropped 6 bases and J dropped 2; count of bases not matched to a gene: 3. The CDR3 totals 13 residues. Germline CDR1 is SQVTM and CDR2 is ANQGSEA. The CDR3 DNA follows: TGCAGCGTCAGGGACAGGGACACAGATACGCAGTATTTT. Its translation: CSVRDRDTDTQYF.

This chain links TRBV9 with TRBJ2-3, with TRBD2 matching 7 bases. V shed 4 bases and J 2 bases; nucleotides not matched to a gene: 7. CDR1 and CDR2 from the germline V gene are SGDLS and YYNGEE. The CDR3 sequence is 15 residues long. The CDR3 DNA reads TGTGCCAGCAGCTTCTCACTAGCGATCACAGATACGCAGTATTTT. Translated, it gives CASSFSLAITDTQYF.

This chain links TRBV4-2 with TRBJ1-2; maybe TRBD1 (6 bases). Trimming pared 1 base from V and 6 bases from J, leaving 18 bases between. Germline V CDR1 and CDR2: LGHNA, YNFKEQ. The CDR3 consists of 16 residues. The CDR3 nucleotides are TGTGCCAGCAGCCAAGGGCAGTGGGGTAGGGGGGATGGCTACACCTTC. This translates into CASSQGQWGRGDGYTF.

The genes are TRBV7-9 and TRBJ2-1; 9 bases align to TRBD2. Losses at the gene ends were 5 bases for V and 9 bases for J; bases not matched to a gene: 11. Germline CDR1 and CDR2: SEHNR and FQNEAQ (reference sequence). The CDR3 length is 15 residues. The CDR3, as DNA: TGTGCCAGCAGCCGGGGGGTAGCGGGAGAGACTGAGCAGTTCTTC. Encoded protein: CASSRGVAGETEQFF.

In its sample, this clone was seen once. The gene calls are TRBV15 and TRBJ2-7, with 7 positions matching TRBD2. Germline V CDR1 and CDR2: LNHNV, YYDKDF (reference sequence). The trim removed 5 bases at V and 5 bases at J, leaving 9 bases unmatched. The CDR3 extends over 14 amino acids. The CDR3 coding sequence is TGTGCCACCAGCCCGTCACGGGAGGCCGACGAGCAGTACTTC. Translated, it gives CATSPSREADEQYF.

This clone has only one observation. V and J are TRBV5-6 and TRBJ2-7; 9 bases are shared with TRBD2. Unmatched junction bases numbered 11, after V lost 5 bases and J lost 2 bases. This CDR3 comprises 16 residues. Germline CDR1 and CDR2: SGHDT and YYEEEE. The CDR3, as DNA: TGTGCCAGCAGGCATACCTTTAGCGGGAGTCCCTACGAGCAGTACTTC. The encoded protein is CASRHTFSGSPYEQYF. Full variable domain (outside the CDR3, taken from reference TRBV5-6 and TRBJ2-7): DAGVTQSPTHLIKTRGQQVTLRCSPKSGHDTVSWYQQALGQGPQFIFQYYEEEERQRGNFPDRFSGHQFPNYSSELNVNALLLGDSALYLCASRHTFSGSPYEQYFGPGTRLTVT.

The V and J genes are TRBV27 and TRBJ2-1; D not resolved. From germline, CDR1 is MNHEY and CDR2 SMNVEV (reference sequence). Trimming shortened V by 4 bases and J by 0 bases, and 10 bases separated the two germline ends. The CDR3 totals 15 residues. CDR3 in DNA: TGTGCCAGCAGTTCAGCGTTGAGCTCCTACAATGAGCAGTTCTTC. Residues: CASSSALSSYNEQFF.

In its sample, this clone ranks as medium-sized. The chain couples TRBV27 to TRBJ2-7, with TRBD2 as a possible D gene (5 bases). V was trimmed by 3 bases and J by 7 bases, leaving 10 bases between them. In germline, CDR1 is MNHEY, CDR2 SMNVEV (reference sequence). This CDR3 comprises 12 residues. CDR3 in DNA: TGTGCCAGCAGTTTCGGGGTCGGGGAGCAGTACTTC. Protein sequence: CASSFGVGEQYF.

The chain recombines TRBV15 with TRBJ1-4; unclear D gene. V lost 3 bases to trimming and J lost 7 bases, with 3 bases between them. The length of the CDR3 is 11 residues. CDR1 is LNHNV and CDR2 is YYDKDF in the germline V gene (reference sequence). CDR3 DNA: TGTGCCACCAGCAGGGGTGAAAAACTGTTTTTT. This sequence encodes CATSRGEKLFF.

The CDR3 DNA reads TGTGCCAGCAGCGTAGACGCTAGCAACGAGCAGTACTTC. Residues: CASSVDASNEQYF. The chain recombines TRBV9 with TRBJ2-7, with D perhaps matching TRBD2 (5 bases). The CDR3 is 13 residues long. CDR1 is SGDLS and CDR2 is YYNGEE in the germline V gene. Trimming removed 0 bases from V and 5 bases from J, with 9 bases in between. Together with reference TRBV9 and TRBJ2-7, the CDR3 gives the full variable domain: DSGVTQTPKHLITATGQRVTLRCSPRSGDLSVYWYQQSLDQGLQFLIQYYNGEERAKGNILERFSAQQFPDLHSELNLSSLELGDSALYFCASSVDASNEQYFGPGTRLTVT.

Judged by abundance, this clone is medium-sized. The chain has TRBV6-4 and TRBJ2-1; D is possibly TRBD2 (5 bases). In germline, CDR1 is MRHNA, CDR2 SNTAGT. Trimming removed 4 bases from V and 0 bases from J, with 10 bases in between. The CDR3 is made up of 15 amino acids. CDR3 in DNA: TGTGCCAGCAGTGTAGAGGGCAGCTCCTACAATGAGCAGTTCTTC. It specifies CASSVEGSSYNEQFF.

The genes are TRBV5-1 and TRBJ2-3; 8 nucleotides agree with TRBD1. V was clipped by 4 bases and J by 4 bases; unmatched bases: 5. The CDR3 has 14 residues. Germline lookup yields CDR1 SGHRS and CDR2 YFSETQ. CDR3 bases: TGCGCCAGCAGCCAGGGGACAGGCCCAGATACGCAGTATTTT. Amino acids: CASSQGTGPDTQYF.

This clone was counted a few times. The chain carries TRBV9 and TRBJ2-1; D call uncertain. V lost 0 bases and J lost 5, with 6 bases in between. CDR3 length: 13 amino acids. Per the germline V gene, CDR1 is SGDLS and CDR2 is YYNGEE. This CDR3 is CASSVDIHNEQFF. CDR3 nucleotides: TGTGCCAGCAGCGTAGATATACACAATGAGCAGTTCTTC.

Regarding this clone: Different DNA sequences within this sample yield the same CDR3. This sequence joins TRBV5-6 and TRBJ2-6; possible D gene TRBD2, 5 bases. The germline V and J ends were trimmed by 3 bases and 0 bases, with 10 bases remaining between them. The CDR3 sequence is 16 residues long. Germline V gene lookup returns CDR1 SGHDT and CDR2 YYEEEE. The CDR3 sequence is CASSSAGVSGANVLTF. The CDR3 DNA follows: TGTGCCAGCAGCTCCGCCGGGGTCTCTGGGGCCAACGTCCTGACTTTC.

The rearrangement uses TRBV27 and TRBJ2-3; 15 bases are shared with TRBD2. The V segment lost 6 bases and the J segment 2 bases; nucleotides outside the gene matches: 3. Germline V gene sequence: CDR1 MNHEY, CDR2 SMNVEV (reference sequence). The CDR3 spans 16 residues. The CDR3 nucleotides read TGTGCCAGCAGCTGGACTAGCGGGAGGGCCACAGATACGCAGTATTTT. Amino acid sequence: CASSWTSGRATDTQYF.

The gene calls are TRBV11-2 and TRBJ1-2, with 10 positions matching TRBD1. CDR3 length: 13 amino acids. The V gene's germline CDR1 is SGHAT and CDR2 FQNNGV. Trimming took 3 bases from V and 10 from J; bases not matched to a gene: 5. The CDR3 protein is CASSLGTGAHYTF. DNA for the CDR3: TGTGCCAGCAGCTTGGGGACAGGGGCGCACTACACCTTC.

The chain uses TRBV11-3 and TRBJ1-2; 7 nucleotides align to TRBD1. The germline V gene has CDR1 SGHNT and CDR2 YENEEA. CDR3 length: 16 residues. Unmatched junction bases numbered 18, after V lost 6 bases and J lost 8 bases. CDR3 DNA sequence: TGTGCCAGCAGTTTCCCGGGACAGTCTGTTCTGGGCGGCTACACCTTC. Protein: CASSFPGQSVLGGYTF.

The chain is built from TRBV9 and TRBJ2-2; TRBD1 matches at 7 bases. CDR1 and CDR2 (germline): SGDLS, YYNGEE. With 3 bases clipped from V and 2 bases from J, the junction kept 4 bases outside the gene matches. This CDR3 spans 15 amino acids. The CDR3 loop reads CASSEGTVNTGELFF. The DNA for the CDR3 is TGTGCCAGCAGCGAAGGGACAGTTAACACCGGGGAGCTGTTTTTT.

The chain joins TRBV4-1 to TRBJ2-1; D call uncertain. The germline V and J ends were trimmed by 1 base and 0 bases, with 7 bases remaining between them. This CDR3 comprises 15 residues. Germline loops: CDR1 MGHRA, CDR2 YSYEKL. Here the CDR3 reads CASSQARSSYNEQFF. CDR3 sequence (DNA): TGCGCCAGCAGCCAAGCCAGGAGCTCCTACAATGAGCAGTTCTTC.

This clone came up a few times. J is TRBJ2-1 and V is TRBV7-9; D not certain. V lost 1 base and J lost 1, with 5 bases in between. The CDR3 covers 14 residues. Per the germline V gene, CDR1 is SEHNR and CDR2 is FQNEAQ (reference sequence). CDR3 sequence reads: CASSLEDSYNEQFF. For the CDR3, the DNA is TGTGCCAGCAGCTTAGAGGATTCCTACAATGAGCAGTTCTTC.

The rearrangement uses TRBV6-6 and TRBJ2-5; unclear D gene. In germline, CDR1 is MNHNY, CDR2 SVGAGI (reference sequence). There are 13 residues in the CDR3. V dropped 6 bases and J dropped 5 bases, with 13 bases sitting between them. The chain's CDR3 is CASSLSDGETQYF. The CDR3 DNA is TGTGCCAGCAGCCTATCGGATGGGGAGACCCAGTACTTC.

This clone was counted between two and nine times. The chain joins TRBV7-9 to TRBJ1-2; D gene ambiguous. V was cut by 4 bases and J by 5 bases, with 11 bases left in between. This CDR3 is built from 13 residues. Germline V lookup: CDR1 SEHNR, CDR2 FQNEAQ (reference sequence). CDR3 sequence: CASSSGRDYGYTF. In DNA, the CDR3 is TGTGCCAGCAGCTCGGGAAGGGATTATGGCTACACCTTC.

DNA for the CDR3: TGTGCCAGCAGCCTAGTTCCGGGGCTTCATGAATACAATGAGCAGTTCTTC. Protein sequence: CASSLVPGLHEYNEQFF. The chain uses TRBV11-1 and TRBJ2-1; D tentatively fits TRBD1 or TRBD2 (5 bases each). Germline loops: CDR1 SGHAT, CDR2 FQDESV (reference sequence). The CDR3 has 17 residues. Trimming removed 5 bases from V and 4 bases from J, with 21 bases in between.

This clone has just a few counts. V usage is TRBV7-9 and J usage is TRBJ2-7, with TRBD2 matching over 8 bases. V gave up 3 bases and J gave up 5 bases; unmatched junction bases: 9. The germline V gene encodes CDR1 SEHNR and CDR2 FQNEAQ (reference sequence). The CDR3 totals 15 residues. The CDR3 region is CASSFASGFGNEQYF. In DNA form, the CDR3 reads TGTGCCAGCAGCTTTGCTAGCGGGTTTGGGAACGAGCAGTACTTC.

The chain is built from TRBV27 and TRBJ2-1; D is unresolved. Germline V gene lookup returns CDR1 MNHEY and CDR2 SMNVEV (reference sequence). This CDR3 region has 14 residues. V was pared by 9 bases and J by 0 bases, with 12 bases between. CDR3 protein: CASLTLSSYNEQFF. The CDR3 coding sequence is TGTGCCAGTTTGACCCTAAGCTCCTACAATGAGCAGTTCTTC.

The rearrangement uses TRBV10-3 and TRBJ2-5, with a possible D match to TRBD2 (5 bases). V dropped 2 bases and J dropped 2 bases, with 9 bases sitting between them. Germline V gives CDR1 ENHRY, CDR2 SYGVKD. CDR3 length: 14 residues. The CDR3: CAISEDRTQETQYF. The CDR3 region has the DNA TGTGCCATCAGTGAGGATAGGACTCAAGAGACCCAGTACTTC.

Regarding this clone: A far more abundant clone sits one base away, making this likely a read error. The chain uses TRBV7-9 and TRBJ2-7; perhaps TRBD1 as D (6 bases). CDR3 length: 13 residues. The germline CDR1 and CDR2 sequences are SEHNR and FQNEAQ (reference sequence). V was trimmed by 5 bases and J by 0 bases, leaving 8 bases between them. The chain's CDR3 is CASSGDNSYEQYF. CDR3 coding DNA: TGTGCCAGCAGCGGGGACAACTCCTACGAGCAGTACTTC.

The chain uses TRBV28 and TRBJ2-3; D not certain. This CDR3 spans 15 amino acids. CDR1 is MDHEN and CDR2 is SYDVKM in the germline V gene. The V end lost 2 bases, the J end lost 4 bases, and 13 bases lay between the germline ends. The CDR3 region is CASSLAVRSADTQYF. Here the CDR3 DNA reads TGTGCCAGCAGTTTAGCCGTGAGGAGTGCAGATACGCAGTATTTT.

The gene calls are TRBV9 and TRBJ2-3; TRBD2 matches 7 bases. V dropped 0 bases and J dropped 0; count of bases not matched to a gene: 1. CDR3 size: 15 residues. Germline V lookup: CDR1 SGDLS, CDR2 YYNGEE. The CDR3 region is CASSVAGGSTDTQYF. In DNA form, the CDR3 reads TGTGCCAGCAGCGTAGCGGGGGGTAGCACAGATACGCAGTATTTT.

This clone was seen more than once but under ten times. V is TRBV11-2 and J is TRBJ2-5; possibly TRBD1 for D (6 bases). Trimming took 3 bases from V and 2 from J, leaving 22 bases between them. The CDR3 spans 18 residues. The germline V gene has CDR1 SGHAT and CDR2 FQNNGV. CDR3 protein: CASSFETGRKIIQETQYF. DNA for the CDR3: TGTGCCAGCAGCTTCGAGACAGGCCGAAAAATCATTCAAGAGACCCAGTACTTC. The whole variable domain, filled in from reference TRBV11-2 and TRBJ2-5, reads EAGVAQSPRYKIIEKRQSVAFWCNPISGHATLYWYQQILGQGPKLLIQFQNNGVVDDSQLPKDRFSAERLKGVDSTLKIQPAKLEDSAVYLCASSFETGRKIIQETQYFGPGTRLLVL.